This T cell receptor beta chain is from a study of metastatic and nonmetastatic thyroid tumors. Study-wide context: The study looked at repertoires side by side in blood and in tumor or nodule tissue from malignant and benign thyroid patients.

This clone was counted at least ten times. Its target is unknown. Nobody among the patients had been given any treatment before thyroid surgery. Trimming at V came to 5 bases and at J to 3 bases, leaving 6 bases not matched to a gene. In germline, CDR1 is MNHNS, CDR2 SASEGT. CDR3 length: 14 amino acids. The authors' processing: What underpinned the distant-metastasis classifier for papillary thyroid cancer was the set of CDR3 differences across clinicopathological groups. TCRdb used MiXCR to call clones anew from the PCR reads. These V and J calls derive from TCRdb rather than the authors' analysis. The sample has some 25,000 clones, 20% to 25% seen once. Study-wide results and limits: Benign nodules reportedly had significantly lower TCR beta diversity than malignant thyroid tumors in blood and tumor.

Sequencing was carried out using blood. This receptor was identified in a male donor with papillary thyroid cancer or a benign thyroid nodule (not recorded which). Some clones in this sample may be carry-over from other donors' samples. The chain recombines TRBV6-1 with TRBJ2-7, with 8 bases lining up with TRBD1. Here the CDR3 reads CASSSRDRIYEQYF. Here the CDR3 DNA reads TGTGCCAGCAGTAGCCGGGACAGGATCTACGAGCAGTACTTC.